This entry lists 26 T cell receptor beta chains sequenced from one sample in a study of T cells after yellow fever vaccination. TCRdb fed the 5' RACE reads into MiXCR, producing one record per CDR3 protein. This table holds roughly 150,000 distinct CDR3 sequences, 6.5% to 8.5% found once. The source was CD4+ T cells sorted from PBMCs, collected 4 to 6 days after the first yellow fever vaccination. These receptor sequences come from a man aged 18 to 30 who received the YFV17D yellow fever vaccine.

This clonotype has at least ten counts. The chain has TRBV12-3 or TRBV12-4 and TRBJ1-5; TRBD1 matches at 7 bases. V dropped 3 bases and J dropped 5; count of bases not matched to a gene: 7. CDR3 length: 15 amino acids. DNA for the CDR3: TGTGCCAGCAGTTTTAATCGGCAGGGGGATCAGCCCCAGCATTTT. The encoded protein is CASSFNRQGDQPQHF.

CDR3 coding DNA: TGCAGTAGTCTGGGACGGACGACAAATCAGCCCCAGCATTTT. Residues: CSSLGRTTNQPQHF. The chain combines TRBV20-1 with TRBJ1-5; perhaps TRBD1 as D (5 bases). Per the germline V gene, CDR1 is DFQATT and CDR2 is SNEGSKA (reference sequence). The V and J ends lost 8 bases and 4 bases respectively, with 18 bases between them. This CDR3 has 14 residues.

The gene calls are TRBV5-4 and TRBJ2-1; D may be TRBD2 (6 bases). V gave up 4 bases and J gave up 4 bases, with 18 bases separating them. Germline V gives CDR1 SGHNT, CDR2 YYREEE (reference sequence). The CDR3 runs 16 residues. The CDR3 sequence is CASSLGYSGRYNEQFF. The CDR3 nucleotides are TGTGCCAGCAGCCTCGGGTATAGCGGAAGATACAATGAGCAGTTCTTC. The full variable domain, in which reference TRBV5-4 and TRBJ2-1 provide the parts outside the CDR3, is ETGVTQSPTHLIKTRGQQVTLRCSSQSGHNTVSWYQQALGQGPQFIFQYYREEENGRGNFPPRFSGLQFPNYSSELNVNALELDDSALYLCASSLGYSGRYNEQFFGPGTRLTVL.

The CDR3 DNA reads TGCGCCAGCAGCTTGGGGACTACCGGGGGGGATACGCAGTATTTT. This encodes CASSLGTTGGDTQYF. J is TRBJ2-3 and V is TRBV5-1, with 7 bases fitting TRBD2. Per the germline V gene, CDR1 is SGHRS and CDR2 is YFSETQ. The CDR3 has 15 amino acids. V lost 0 bases and J lost 6; bases outside the gene matches: 7.

This sequence joins TRBV3-1 and TRBJ1-3; D is unresolved. There are 13 residues in the CDR3. V lost 3 bases and J lost 4, with 7 bases in between. CDR1 and CDR2 from the germline V gene are LGHDT and YNNKEL (reference sequence). The CDR3 DNA is TGTGCCAGCAGCCAGACCACCGGAAACACCATATATTTT. It yields the protein CASSQTTGNTIYF.

There are a few counts of this clonotype. CDR3 in amino acids: CASSQGPASYEQYF. The CDR3 coding sequence is TGCGCCAGCAGCCAAGGTCCAGCCTCCTACGAGCAGTACTTC. The rearrangement links TRBV4-3 to TRBJ2-7; D not resolved. The CDR3 has 14 amino acids. Trimming left V 1 base short and J 0 bases short, with 7 bases between. Germline assignment: CDR1 LGHNA and CDR2 YSLEER.

This chain joins TRBV4-1 and TRBJ2-1; D gene unclear. Germline loops: CDR1 MGHRA, CDR2 YSYEKL. The germline V and J ends were trimmed by 5 bases and 8 bases, with 22 bases remaining between them. The CDR3 runs to 16 residues. CDR3 DNA sequence: TGCGCCAGCAGCTATTTAAATCTGGTACAAATCGATGAGCAGTTCTTC. It specifies CASSYLNLVQIDEQFF.

This clonotype was observed at least ten times. The gene calls are TRBV6-5 and TRBJ1-1; TRBD1 aligns across 7 bases. CDR3 size: 14 residues. CDR1 and CDR2 from the germline V gene are MNHEY and SVGAGI. The V gene end was trimmed by 0 bases and the J gene end by 6 bases; junction bases not matched to a gene: 4. CDR3 nucleotide sequence: TGTGCCAGCAGTTACTCGGATCAGGGGGCTGAAGCTTTCTTT. Protein product: CASSYSDQGAEAFF.

The table lists this clonotype with many counts. This sequence joins TRBV23-1 and TRBJ2-7; perhaps TRBD2 as D (6 bases). TRBV23-1 is an open reading frame whose function is uncertain. This CDR3 region has 15 residues. Trimming cost V 3 bases and J 4 bases, with 16 bases left between them. The CDR3 here is CASSQSRESGYEQYV. DNA for the CDR3: TGCGCCAGCAGTCAGTCGCGGGAAAGCGGTTACGAGCAGTACGTC.

This clonotype has a handful of counts. The chain joins TRBV7-2 to TRBJ1-3; perhaps TRBD1 as D (5 bases). With 5 bases removed from V and 4 bases from J, the gap between germline ends came to 9 bases. Per germline, CDR1 SGHTA and CDR2 FQGNSA. The CDR3 length is 13 residues. CDR3 DNA: TGTGCCAGCAGCCGGGGGAGGGGAAACACCATATATTTT. Amino acid sequence: CASSRGRGNTIYF.

This clonotype was picked up many times. The gene calls are TRBV7-3 and TRBJ2-1; 11 bases match TRBD2. CDR1 and CDR2 (germline): SGHTA, FQGTGA. CDR3 length: 15 residues. V shed 5 bases, J shed 6 bases, and the junction held 6 bases outside the gene matches. The CDR3 loop is CASSPLAGGLNEQFF. For the CDR3, the DNA is TGTGCCAGCAGCCCGTTAGCGGGGGGGCTCAATGAGCAGTTCTTC.

In its sample, this clonotype was seen a few times. The chain combines TRBV12-3 or TRBV12-4 with TRBJ2-7; 7 nucleotides line up with TRBD1. V shed 5 bases, J shed 2 bases, and the junction held 0 bases outside the gene matches. The CDR3 is 12 residues long. CDR3 region: CASSRGPYEQYF. The CDR3 bases are TGTGCCAGCAGTAGGGGGCCCTACGAGCAGTACTTC.

This clonotype was found many times. The V call is TRBV7-9, the J call TRBJ2-7; TRBD2 matches 7 bases. The CDR3 length is 13 residues. The germline V gene has CDR1 SEHNR and CDR2 FQNEAQ (reference sequence). Trimming took 5 bases from V and 2 from J; bases not matched to a gene: 3. The CDR3 loop is CASSLRGAYEQYF. CDR3 DNA: TGTGCCAGCAGCCTCCGGGGGGCCTACGAGCAGTACTTC.

The sample holds many counts of this clonotype. The J gene is TRBJ2-1, the V gene TRBV20-1; D gene uncertain. The CDR3 is 14 amino acids. CDR1 is DFQATT, CDR2 SNEGSKA, per germline (reference sequence). The ends were cut back, 6 bases at V and 3 bases at J, with 15 bases in the middle. CDR3: CSATIGILYNEQFF. The CDR3 region has the DNA TGCAGTGCCACTATAGGAATCCTCTACAATGAGCAGTTCTTC.

About this clonotype itself: A read error is possible here, since a much larger clone lies one base away. The gene calls are TRBV7-2 and TRBJ2-2; D is unclear. The CDR3 is 14 amino acids. Trimming shortened V by 0 bases and J by 7 bases, and 9 bases separated the two germline ends. Germline V CDR1 and CDR2: SGHTA, FQGNSA. CDR3 DNA sequence: TGTGCCAGCAGCTTAGCGTTCGGCTTCGGGGAGCTGTTTTTT. Encoded protein: CASSLAFGFGELFF.

This clonotype was seen repeatedly, ten times or more. The V gene is TRBV9, the J gene TRBJ2-3, with TRBD1 matching 7 bases. The CDR3 extends over 14 amino acids. Germline lookup yields CDR1 SGDLS and CDR2 YYNGEE. Unmatched junction bases numbered 7, after V lost 5 bases and J lost 4 bases. CDR3 sequence: CASSDRVLSDTQYF. The CDR3, as DNA: TGTGCCAGCAGTGACAGGGTTTTATCAGATACGCAGTATTTT.

This clonotype was seen a handful of times. The chain couples TRBV6-5 to TRBJ2-2; 9 bases map to TRBD1. This CDR3 contains 15 residues. V lost 5 bases to trimming and J lost 1 base; unmatched junction nucleotides: 2. Germline V CDR1 and CDR2: MNHEY, SVGAGI. CDR3 amino acids: CASSRQGVNTGELFF. Here the CDR3 DNA reads TGTGCCAGCAGTCGACAGGGGGTGAACACCGGGGAGCTGTTTTTT.

This clonotype was observed a few times. DNA for the CDR3: TGCGCCAGCAGCTTGTTCCTAGCGGGGCCAGATACGCAGTATTTT. Translating it yields CASSLFLAGPDTQYF. V and J are TRBV5-1 and TRBJ2-3, with TRBD2 matching over 9 bases. This CDR3 is 15 amino acids long. Germline trimming cut 1 base from V and 4 bases from J; bases unmatched to any gene: 4. Germline V lookup: CDR1 SGHRS, CDR2 YFSETQ.

This clonotype was seen ten or more times. CDR3 in amino acids: CAISGQDRGQDYGYTF. CDR3 nucleotide sequence: TGTGCCATCAGTGGACAGGACAGGGGGCAGGACTATGGCTACACCTTC. This chain connects TRBV10-3 to TRBJ1-2, with 11 bases that match TRBD1. V lost 4 bases, J lost 3 bases, and 7 bases stayed unmatched. The CDR3 is 16 residues long. Germline CDR1 ENHRY, CDR2 SYGVKD.

Notes on this clonotype: Since a much larger clone is just one base distant, this may be a read error. V and J are TRBV6-2 or TRBV6-3 and TRBJ1-2; no firm D call. In germline, CDR1 is MNHEY, CDR2 SVGEGT. CDR3 size: 12 residues. Written as DNA, the CDR3 is TGTACCAGCAGTTACTCCGGGGTTGGCTACACCTTC. Its protein is CTSSYSGVGYTF.

This chain uses TRBV7-2 with TRBJ2-7, with 8 bases matching TRBD1. This CDR3 spans 15 amino acids. In germline, CDR1 is SGHTA, CDR2 FQGNSA. Trimming cost V 1 base and J 0 bases; bases outside gene matches: 2. The CDR3 region is CASSLGTGFSYEQYF. The CDR3 region has the DNA TGTGCCAGCAGCTTAGGGACAGGGTTCTCCTACGAGCAGTACTTC.

This clonotype showed up many times. The chain recombines TRBV4-2 with TRBJ2-1; no firm D call. CDR3 length: 12 amino acids. Germline values: CDR1 LGHNA, CDR2 YNFKEQ. V was shortened by 8 bases and J by 12 bases, with 17 bases between the two germline ends. The CDR3 DNA is TGTGCCAGCCTTGCGAGAGGAGTGGGGCAGTTCTTC. This translates into CASLARGVGQFF.

This clonotype was recorded many times. V gene TRBV2 combines with J gene TRBJ1-2; TRBD1 aligns across 8 bases. Germline V gene lookup returns CDR1 SNHLY and CDR2 FYNNEI. The CDR3 sequence is 11 residues long. The DNA for the CDR3 is TGTGCTTCAGGGGGCGACTATGGCTACACCTTC. It is translated as CASGGDYGYTF.

The chain recombines TRBV4-3 with TRBJ1-2; a possible D gene is TRBD1 (5 bases). Germline V gene sequence: CDR1 LGHNA, CDR2 YSLEER. V lost 3 bases to trimming and J lost 3 bases, with 14 bases between them. CDR3 size: 15 residues. The CDR3 DNA reads TGCGCCAGCAGCCAGGCACCGGACACGGACTATGGCTACACCTTC. It specifies CASSQAPDTDYGYTF.

For this clonotype: The junction departs from germline at one end; a sequencing error may be responsible. The gene calls are TRBV20-1 and TRBJ2-3, with 10 bases aligning to TRBD2. The germline V gene has CDR1 DFQATT and CDR2 SNEGSKA (reference sequence). The CDR3 runs to 16 residues. The chain's CDR3 is CCAPRSTSGSTDTQYF. Here the CDR3 DNA reads TGCTGTGCACCTCGTTCGACTAGCGGGAGCACAGATACGCAGTATTTT.

In this sample, this clonotype turned up a few times. This chain connects TRBV6-2 or TRBV6-3 to TRBJ2-7; TRBD2 agrees at 8 bases. The CDR3 is made up of 15 amino acids. V gave up 4 bases and J gave up 6 bases; unmatched junction bases: 11. Germline CDR1 is MNHEY and CDR2 is SVGEGT. This CDR3 is CASSWPTGLESEQYF. In DNA form, the CDR3 reads TGTGCCAGCAGTTGGCCGACGGGACTAGAATCCGAGCAGTACTTC.